Each of the 2 T cell receptor beta chains below was sequenced from the same sample in a study of T cell responses to AZD1222 COVID-19 vaccine (dated by TCRdb to the early 2020s). Library preparation was by the immunoSEQ multiplex PCR assay. Entries here come from immuneACCESS through TCRdb and include only in-frame sequences with V and J called. Some clones fail to appear in such tables; in the studies checked, an unresolved V gene covers under half of the shortfall, and the cause of the remainder is unknown. The sample includes about 130,000 clones, with 91% observed a single time. Approximately 2.1% of the sample comes from the top ten. What this sample's time point label stands for: about 28 days (+/-7) after the second vaccine dose. The starting material was peripheral blood, obtained 28 days after the second AZD1222 dose. Every receptor here comes from an adult who received the AZD1222 COVID-19 vaccine.

V usage is TRBV5-1 and J usage is TRBJ2-1; a weak D match, TRBD2 (7 bases). The germline V and J ends were trimmed by 0 bases and 2 bases, with 12 bases remaining between them. This CDR3 contains 16 residues. CDR1 and CDR2 from the germline V gene are SGHRS and YFSETQ. CDR3 DNA sequence: TGCGCCAGCAGCTTGGCGGGGGGCGCGACCTACAATGAGCAGTTCTTC. This translates into CASSLAGGATYNEQFF.

This sequence joins TRBV7-9 and TRBJ2-5, with 8 bases aligning to TRBD1. The CDR3 consists of 15 residues. V lost 3 bases to trimming and J lost 7 bases; unmatched junction nucleotides: 10. Germline-derived CDR1 and CDR2 are SEHNR and FQNEAQ (reference sequence). DNA of the CDR3: TGTGCCAGCAGCTTTTTCGGGACAGGCCAGGGGACCCAGTACTTC. Translated: CASSFFGTGQGTQYF.